These 30 T cell receptor beta chains share one sample of origin, sequenced in a study of blood T cell repertoires in COVID-19. TCRdb's copy holds only in-frame clones and misses some; the assay was immunoSEQ multiplex PCR. The repertoire consists of 170,000 or so clones, with 87% occurring once and the leading ten covering 0.88%. Source material: peripheral blood. These receptors originate from a woman under 30 who had recovered from COVID-19.

V usage is TRBV18 and J usage is TRBJ2-1; 8 bases fit TRBD1. The CDR3 runs to 13 residues. Germline CDR1 is KGHSH and CDR2 is LQKENI. V dropped 6 bases and J dropped 9; count of bases not matched to a gene: 7. CDR3 residues: CASSAQGVGEQFF. The CDR3 nucleotides are TGTGCCAGCTCGGCACAGGGGGTCGGTGAGCAGTTCTTC.

In this sample, this clone turned up a few times. This same CDR3 is encoded by further DNA sequences in the sample. The V and J genes are TRBV18 and TRBJ1-5; perhaps TRBD1 as D (5 bases). Germline-derived CDR1 and CDR2 are KGHSH and LQKENI. The CDR3 has 13 amino acids. V was cut by 3 bases and J by 4 bases, with 7 bases left in between. The CDR3 DNA reads as TGTGCCAGCTCACCCGACAGAAATCAGCCCCAGCATTTT. This sequence encodes CASSPDRNQPQHF.

This chain links TRBV24-1 with TRBJ2-2; TRBD1 is a possible D gene (5 bases). The CDR3 extends over 16 amino acids. The V and J ends lost 2 bases and 1 base respectively, with 10 bases between them. CDR1 and CDR2 (germline): KGHDR, SFDVKD. The CDR3 sequence: CATSDSGQGNTGELFF. Here the CDR3 DNA reads TGTGCCACCAGTGATTCCGGGCAGGGGAACACCGGGGAGCTGTTTTTT.

This sequence joins TRBV5-1 and TRBJ2-3; 8 bases map to TRBD2. CDR3 length equals 15 residues. J gave up 6 bases and V 0 bases, and 6 bases lay outside the gene matches. Germline V gene data show CDR1 as SGHRS and CDR2 as YFSETQ. CDR3 nucleotide sequence: TGCGCCAGCAGCTTGGGCGGGGGGCCAAGGGATACGCAGTATTTT. It specifies CASSLGGGPRDTQYF. The variable domain in full, completed from reference TRBV5-1 and TRBJ2-3, reads KAGVTQTPRYLIKTRGQQVTLSCSPISGHRSVSWYQQTPGQGLQFLFEYFSETQRNKGNFPGRFSGRQFSNSRSEMNVSTLELGDSALYLCASSLGGGPRDTQYFGPGTRLTVL.

V is TRBV12-5 and J is TRBJ2-1; maybe TRBD2 (7 bases). Deletions cut 7 bases from V and 7 bases from J, with 17 bases between. CDR3 length equals 14 residues. Germline V gene sequence: CDR1 LGHNT, CDR2 FRNRAP. The CDR3 nucleotides are TGTGCTAGTGTTGCATCTGGGGGGGCTAATGAGCAGTTCTTC. Translating it yields CASVASGGANEQFF.

The rearrangement links TRBV19 to TRBJ1-3; 9 nucleotides agree with TRBD1. CDR1 and CDR2 (germline): LNHDA, SQIVND (reference sequence). With V trimmed by 6 bases and J by 0 bases, 9 bases remained unmatched. This CDR3 spans 17 amino acids. The CDR3 protein is CASSQLGQGYSGNTIYF. CDR3 DNA sequence: TGTGCCAGTAGCCAACTGGGACAGGGCTACTCTGGAAACACCATATATTTT.

The chain has TRBV5-1 and TRBJ2-7, with D perhaps matching TRBD2 (6 bases). CDR1 is SGHRS, CDR2 YFSETQ, per germline. With 1 base removed from V and 0 bases from J, the gap between germline ends came to 11 bases. The CDR3 has 15 residues. The CDR3 DNA follows: TGCGCCAGCAGCTTGAGCGGGCCGAGCTCCTACGAGCAGTACGTC. As protein: CASSLSGPSSYEQYV.

This chain connects TRBV6-2 or TRBV6-3 to TRBJ2-7; the D gene is possibly TRBD1 (5 bases). CDR1 is MNHEY, CDR2 SVGEGT, per germline. Trimming pared 4 bases from V and 2 bases from J, leaving 12 bases between. This CDR3 has 14 amino acids. The CDR3 spells CASSSLSDTYEQYF. The CDR3, as DNA: TGTGCCAGCAGTTCGCTCTCGGACACCTACGAGCAGTACTTC.

The chain is built from TRBV7-9 and TRBJ1-1; TRBD1 aligns across 8 bases. Per the germline V gene, CDR1 is SEHNR and CDR2 is FQNEAQ (reference sequence). V dropped 5 bases and J dropped 8; count of bases not matched to a gene: 13. This CDR3 has 15 amino acids. DNA for the CDR3: TGTGCCAGCAGCGCTACAGAGGACAGGGCGGGGGAAGCTTTCTTT. It yields the protein CASSATEDRAGEAFF. Full variable domain (remainder filled in from reference TRBV7-9 and TRBJ1-1): DTGVSQNPRHKITKRGQNVTFRCDPISEHNRLYWYRQTLGQGPEFLTYFQNEAQLEKSRLLSDRFSAERPKGSFSTLEIQRTEQGDSAMYLCASSATEDRAGEAFFGQGTRLTVV.

This chain links TRBV6-6 with TRBJ2-2; 7 bases are shared with TRBD2. The CDR3 is 18 residues long. The junction had 18 bases not matched to a gene; V was cut back by 7 bases and J by 4 bases. Per the germline V gene, CDR1 is MNHNY and CDR2 is SVGAGI (reference sequence). The CDR3 sequence is CASIRGAGLNLSTGELFF. The CDR3 DNA is TGTGCCAGCATTCGGGGAGCGGGATTAAACTTAAGCACCGGGGAGCTGTTTTTT.

V and J are TRBV19 and TRBJ1-5, with a possible D match to TRBD1 (6 bases). The CDR3 loop spans 13 amino acids. Per the germline V gene, CDR1 is LNHDA and CDR2 is SQIVND (reference sequence). Between the trimmed V and J ends, which lost 9 bases and 5 bases, there was a span of 14 bases. CDR3 DNA: TGTGCCAGCCGAGACAGGTGGTATCAGCCCCAGCATTTT. This sequence encodes CASRDRWYQPQHF.

V gene TRBV2 combines with J gene TRBJ2-3; TRBD2 aligns across 7 bases. The CDR3 runs to 15 residues. With 3 bases clipped from V and 5 bases from J, the junction kept 8 bases outside the gene matches. Germline loops: CDR1 SNHLY, CDR2 FYNNEI. CDR3: CASSDVGGPVDTQYF. DNA for the CDR3: TGTGCCAGCAGTGACGTGGGAGGGCCTGTAGATACGCAGTATTTT.

The gene calls are TRBV18 and TRBJ2-5; 9 nucleotides match TRBD2. The junction had 4 bases not matched to a gene; V was cut back by 2 bases and J by 3 bases. This CDR3 region has 15 residues. Per the germline V gene, CDR1 is KGHSH and CDR2 is LQKENI. The CDR3 DNA reads TGTGCCAGCTCACCAGGTAGCGGGGGAAAAGAGACCCAGTACTTC. Amino acids: CASSPGSGGKETQYF. Full variable domain (remainder filled in from reference TRBV18 and TRBJ2-5): NAGVMQNPRHLVRRRGQEARLRCSPMKGHSHVYWYRQLPEEGLKFMVYLQKENIIDESGMPKERFSAEFPKEGPSILRIQQVVRGDSAAYFCASSPGSGGKETQYFGPGTRLLVL.

The V call is TRBV10-3, the J call TRBJ2-1, with a tentative D call TRBD2 (6 bases). The germline CDR1 and CDR2 sequences are ENHRY and SYGVKD. This CDR3 contains 13 residues. V lost 7 bases and J lost 10, with 17 bases in between. As DNA, the CDR3 is TGTGCCATCACCCCGGGACTCCTTCGAGAGCAGTTCTTC. Protein: CAITPGLLREQFF.

This rearrangement joins TRBV6-5 to TRBJ1-1; 8 nucleotides agree with TRBD1. With 5 bases clipped from V and 5 bases from J, the junction kept 4 bases outside the gene matches. The CDR3 spans 13 residues. Per the germline V gene, CDR1 is MNHEY and CDR2 is SVGAGI. CDR3 protein: CASSLDRGTEAFF. The CDR3 DNA reads as TGTGCCAGCAGTCTCGACAGGGGAACTGAAGCTTTCTTT.

DNA for the CDR3: TGTGCCAGCAGCTTAATTTCTAAGTGGGACAGGGGGCGCGAGCAGTACTTC. This sequence encodes CASSLISKWDRGREQYF. This chain uses TRBV5-6 with TRBJ2-7, with TRBD1 identical over 12 bases. The CDR3 covers 17 residues. The germline V gene has CDR1 SGHDT and CDR2 YYEEEE. After removal of 2 bases from V and 6 bases from J, the junction contained 12 bases not matched to a gene.

The chain joins TRBV4-1 to TRBJ1-1; D possibly corresponds to TRBD1 (6 bases). The length of the CDR3 is 15 residues. V was clipped by 0 bases and J by 6 bases, with 14 bases between them. The germline CDR1 and CDR2 sequences are MGHRA and YSYEKL. The CDR3 loop is CASSQEAGARAEAFF. The CDR3 bases are TGCGCCAGCAGCCAAGAGGCAGGGGCAAGGGCTGAAGCTTTCTTT.

V gene TRBV13 combines with J gene TRBJ2-7, with 8 bases fitting TRBD1. Germline CDR1 and CDR2: PRHDT and FYEKMQ (reference sequence). This CDR3 comprises 14 residues. The V segment lost 1 base and the J segment 3 bases; nucleotides outside the gene matches: 2. CDR3 protein: CASSLVGQVYEQYF. In nucleotides, the CDR3 is TGTGCCAGCAGCTTAGTGGGACAGGTCTACGAGCAGTACTTC.

This chain uses TRBV6-5 with TRBJ2-7; the match to TRBD1 covers 9 bases. J was trimmed by 4 bases and V by 6 bases; bases with no gene match: 7. This CDR3 is 14 amino acids long. CDR1 is MNHEY, CDR2 SVGAGI, per germline. The CDR3 is CASSPGTGLYEQYF. CDR3 bases: TGTGCCAGCAGCCCCGGGACAGGGCTTTACGAGCAGTACTTC.

This clone is a singleton in its sample. The chain links TRBV5-1 to TRBJ1-5, with a possible D match to TRBD1 (5 bases). Germline V gene lookup returns CDR1 SGHRS and CDR2 YFSETQ. The CDR3 covers 14 residues. Trimming shortened V by 0 bases and J by 7 bases, and 11 bases separated the two germline ends. The CDR3 protein is CASSLAGGIQPQHF. CDR3 coding DNA: TGCGCCAGCAGCTTGGCCGGGGGAATACAGCCCCAGCATTTT.

The J gene is TRBJ1-2, the V gene TRBV24-1, with D unresolved. V dropped 0 bases and J dropped 8 bases, with 12 bases sitting between them. This CDR3 comprises 14 residues. Germline V gene sequence: CDR1 KGHDR, CDR2 SFDVKD. CDR3 sequence reads: CATSDLRLSRGYTF. In DNA, the CDR3 is TGTGCCACCAGTGATTTGCGGCTTTCTAGAGGCTACACCTTC.

Points on this clone: At one boundary the junction diverges from the germline segment, which might be a read error. The J gene is TRBJ2-5, the V gene TRBV7-2; TRBD1 agrees at 8 bases. The CDR3 spans 17 residues. The germline V gene encodes CDR1 SGHTA and CDR2 FQGNSA. The CDR3 is CASSPSIAGDGGKGQDF. The CDR3 DNA sequence: TGTGCCAGCAGCCCCTCAATAGCTGGAGATGGAGGTAAGGGACAGGACTTC.

The genes are TRBV7-2 and TRBJ2-3; D uncertain. Germline CDR1 and CDR2: SGHTA and FQGNSA. The CDR3 length is 14 residues. V shed 5 bases and J shed 4 bases, with 13 bases lying between them. CDR3 protein: CASSTQARSDTQYF. The CDR3, as DNA: TGTGCCAGCAGCACCCAAGCGCGTTCAGATACGCAGTATTTT.

The chain links TRBV6-1 to TRBJ2-7, with TRBD2 matching over 7 bases. The CDR3 sequence is 15 residues long. Germline V gives CDR1 MNHNS, CDR2 SASEGT. V dropped 3 bases and J dropped 2; count of bases not matched to a gene: 7. CDR3 coding DNA: TGTGCCAGCAGTGATGGGCTAGCGGAACCCTACGAGCAGTACGTC. It codes for CASSDGLAEPYEQYV.

The chain joins TRBV24-1 to TRBJ1-2, with unresolved D. CDR3 size: 14 residues. The V gene lost 2 bases and the J gene lost 4 bases, with 10 bases spanning the gap. Per germline, CDR1 KGHDR and CDR2 SFDVKD. CDR3 nucleotide sequence: TGTGCCACCAGTGATTCAGGCCTGAGCTATGGCTACACCTTC. This sequence encodes CATSDSGLSYGYTF.

The chain links TRBV21-1 to TRBJ1-4. TRBV21-1 represents a pseudogene. CDR3 size: 16 residues. CDR3 residues: CARCWTQQDTNEKLFF. The CDR3 bases are TGTGCCAGATGTTGGACTCAGCAAGATACTAATGAAAAACTGTTTTTT.

This rearrangement joins TRBV7-2 to TRBJ2-7, with 11 bases lining up with TRBD1. Germline values: CDR1 SGHTA, CDR2 FQGNSA. V lost 0 bases and J lost 3; bases outside the gene matches: 1. The CDR3 length is 15 residues. For the CDR3, the DNA is TGTGCCAGCAGCTTAGCTGGGACAGGGGGCTACGAGCAGTACTTC. Translating gives CASSLAGTGGYEQYF.

The chain uses TRBV19 and TRBJ1-5; TRBD1 might be the D (5 bases). CDR3 size: 14 residues. The germline V and J ends were trimmed by 3 bases and 9 bases, with 15 bases remaining between them. Germline V lookup: CDR1 LNHDA, CDR2 SQIVND (reference sequence). Written as DNA, the CDR3 is TGTGCCAGTAGTATTGCGGGACCGCGGACGCCCCAGCATTTT. It is translated as CASSIAGPRTPQHF.

The chain uses TRBV7-9 and TRBJ2-1; 11 nucleotides match TRBD2. Germline loops: CDR1 SEHNR, CDR2 FQNEAQ (reference sequence). V lost 4 bases, J lost 7 bases, and 6 bases stayed unmatched. The CDR3 contains 15 residues. The DNA of the CDR3 is TGTGCCAGCAGCTCGATAGCGGGGGGGCTTAATGAGCAGTTCTTC. The encoded protein is CASSSIAGGLNEQFF.

The chain has TRBV4-1 and TRBJ2-1; the match to TRBD1 covers 7 bases. J gave up 5 bases and V 3 bases, and 16 bases lay outside the gene matches. This CDR3 has 18 amino acids. From germline, CDR1 is MGHRA and CDR2 YSYEKL. CDR3 in amino acids: CASSHRSPEQGINNEQFF. In DNA, the CDR3 is TGCGCCAGCAGCCATAGATCGCCGGAACAGGGGATTAACAATGAGCAGTTCTTC.